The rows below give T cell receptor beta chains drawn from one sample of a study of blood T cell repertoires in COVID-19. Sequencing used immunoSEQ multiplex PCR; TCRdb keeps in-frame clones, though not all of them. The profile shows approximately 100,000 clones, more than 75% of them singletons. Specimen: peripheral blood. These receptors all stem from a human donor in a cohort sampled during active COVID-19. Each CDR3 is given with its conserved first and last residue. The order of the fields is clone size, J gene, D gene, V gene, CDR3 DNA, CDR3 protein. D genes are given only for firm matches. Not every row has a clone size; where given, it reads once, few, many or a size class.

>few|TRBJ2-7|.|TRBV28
TGTGCCAGCAGTGCCCCGGAGGGAGAGAGCTACGAGCAGTACTTC
CASSAPEGESYEQYF
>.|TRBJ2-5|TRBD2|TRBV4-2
TGTGCCAGCAGCCAAGATGATGGTGGATTAGCGGGGGGTGCCGCGTACTTC
CASSQDDGGLAGGAAYF
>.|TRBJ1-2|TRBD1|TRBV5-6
TGTGCCAGCAGCCCGACAGGGTTTCGGGGGGGCTACACCTTC
CASSPTGFRGGYTF
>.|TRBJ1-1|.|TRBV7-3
TGTGCCAGCAGCTTAGAGGAGAAGAGCACTGAAGCTTTCTTT
CASSLEEKSTEAFF
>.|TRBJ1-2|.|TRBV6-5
TGTGCCAGCAGTTACAACAAGGGGAACTATGGCTACACCTTC
CASSYNKGNYGYTF
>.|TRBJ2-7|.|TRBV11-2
TGTGCCAGCAGCTTAGGAGGGAACTACGAGCAGTACTTC
CASSLGGNYEQYF
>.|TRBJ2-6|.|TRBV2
TGTGCCAGCGGGGCGCGGACTGGGGCCAACGTCCTGACTTTC
CASGARTGANVLTF
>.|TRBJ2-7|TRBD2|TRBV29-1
TGCAGCGTTGCGGGGGTAGCGGGAGTATCCGAGCAGTACTTC
CSVAGVAGVSEQYF
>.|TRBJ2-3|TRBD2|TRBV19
TGTGCCAGTAGTATCTTAGCGGGGACCGCAGATACGCAGTATTTT
CASSILAGTADTQYF
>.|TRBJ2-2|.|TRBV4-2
TGTGCCAGCAGCCAAGCTCTTCTAGGAGGACCCGGGGAGCTGTTTTTT
CASSQALLGGPGELFF
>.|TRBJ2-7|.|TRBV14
TGTGCCAGCAGCCAAGAGTTTAGGGGGGGCGCCTACGAGCAGTACTTC
CASSQEFRGGAYEQYF
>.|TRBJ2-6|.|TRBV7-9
TGTGCCAGCAGCTTGCGGGTTGCTGGGGCCAACGTCCTGACTTTC
CASSLRVAGANVLTF
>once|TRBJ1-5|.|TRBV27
TGTGCCAGCAGTTTAAATGGCGGCCAGAGCAATCAGCCCCAGCATTTT
CASSLNGGQSNQPQHF
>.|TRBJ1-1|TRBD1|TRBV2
TGTGCCAGCAACCAGGGGGCGCGTACTGAAGCTTTCTTT
CASNQGARTEAFF
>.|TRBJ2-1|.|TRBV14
TGTGCCAGCAGCCTACAGGATTCAAGGCAGCAGTTCTTC
CASSLQDSRQQFF
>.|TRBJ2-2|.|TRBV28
TGTGCCAGCAGACAGACAGAGCGGGAGCTGTTTTTT
CASRQTERELFF
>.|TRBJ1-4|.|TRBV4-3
TGCGCCAGCAGCCAAGGGGGCACAGGGAGTGAAAAACTGTTTTTT
CASSQGGTGSEKLFF
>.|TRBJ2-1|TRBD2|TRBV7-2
TGTGCCAGCAGCTCTAGCGGGAGCTTCTACAATGAGCAGTTCTTC
CASSSSGSFYNEQFF
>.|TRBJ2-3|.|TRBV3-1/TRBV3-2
TGTGCCAGCAGCCCTCGAGGCACAGATACGCAGTATTTT
CASSPRGTDTQYF
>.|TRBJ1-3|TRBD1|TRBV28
TGTGCCAGCAGTTTCGGGACAGTTCTTCCCCTGAGCTCTGGAAACACCATATATTTT
CASSFGTVLPLSSGNTIYF
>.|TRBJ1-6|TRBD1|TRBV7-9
TGTGCCAGCAGCCCCGTGACAGGGGGGGAGTCACCCCTCCACTTT
CASSPVTGGESPLHF
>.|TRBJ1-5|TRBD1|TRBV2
TGTGCCAGCAGTCTCGGACAGGGCGGACAGCCCCAGCATTTT
CASSLGQGGQPQHF
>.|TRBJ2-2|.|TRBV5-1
TGCGCCAGCAGCTTGGCTCTGGAGTTGGCCGGGGAGCTGTTTTTT
CASSLALELAGELFF
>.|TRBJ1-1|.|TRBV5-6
TGTGCCAGCAGCTTCCGGACGACAGGCACTGAAGCTTTCTTT
CASSFRTTGTEAFF
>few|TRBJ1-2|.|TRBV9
TGTGCCAGCAGCGTAGGGGGGCCCTTAAACTATGGCTACACCTTC
CASSVGGPLNYGYTF
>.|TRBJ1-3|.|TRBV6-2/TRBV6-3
TGTGCCAGCAGTTACTCCCGGAACACCATATATTTT
CASSYSRNTIYF
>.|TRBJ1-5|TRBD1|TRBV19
TGTGCCAGTACCTCACAGGGGATCAATCAGCCCCAGCATTTT
CASTSQGINQPQHF
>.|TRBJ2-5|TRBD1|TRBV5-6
TGTGCCAGCAGCAACTCCGGGACAGGGGGTCCCCAGTACTTC
CASSNSGTGGPQYF
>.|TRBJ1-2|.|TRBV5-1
TGCGCCAGCAGCTTGTCCGGGGAAGGACGCTATGGCTACACCTTC
CASSLSGEGRYGYTF
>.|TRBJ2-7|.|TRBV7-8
TGTGCCAGCAGCTCCGGGACATTAACCTCCTACGAGCAGTACTTC
CASSSGTLTSYEQYF
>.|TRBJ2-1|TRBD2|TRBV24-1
TGTGCCACCAGTGATTTGCCTAGCGGGATGCAGGGAGACAATGAGCAGTTCTTC
CATSDLPSGMQGDNEQFF
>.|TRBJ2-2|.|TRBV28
TGTGCCAGCAGGTCTGGCGGGGCGAACACCGGGGAGCTGTTTTTT
CASRSGGANTGELFF
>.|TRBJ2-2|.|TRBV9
TGTGCCAGCAGCGTAACAACGAACACCGGGGAGCTGTTTTTT
CASSVTTNTGELFF
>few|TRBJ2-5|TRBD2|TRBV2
TGTGCCAGCAGTGGGCTAGCGGGAGAGGAGACCCAGTACTTC
CASSGLAGEETQYF
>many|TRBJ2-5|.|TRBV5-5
TGTGCCAGCAGCTTGCCGGGAGCTTGGGCCCAGTACTTC
CASSLPGAWAQYF
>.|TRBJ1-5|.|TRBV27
TGTGCCAGCAGTATACAGGGTAGGGAAAAAAAACAGCCCCAGCATTTT
CASSIQGREKKQPQHF
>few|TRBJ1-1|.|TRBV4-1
TGCGCCAGCAGCCAGGGGCCAGACCTGAACACTGAAGCTTTCTTT
CASSQGPDLNTEAFF
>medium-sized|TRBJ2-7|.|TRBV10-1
TGCGCCAGCGGTCAGGGGCGTGAGCAGTACTTC
CASGQGREQYF
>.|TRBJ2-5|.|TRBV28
TGTGCCAGCAGGTACAAGGCCGTTCGGGGGGAGACCCAGTACTTC
CASRYKAVRGETQYF
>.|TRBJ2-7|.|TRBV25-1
TGTGCCAGCAGTGATGTTGGACGTTCGGGAGACGAGCAGTACTTC
CASSDVGRSGDEQYF
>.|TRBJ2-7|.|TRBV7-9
TGTGCCAGCAGCTTAGTCTGGGACACCCTCTCCTACGAGCAGTACTTC
CASSLVWDTLSYEQYF
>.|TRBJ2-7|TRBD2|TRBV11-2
TGTGCCAGCAGAGTAGCGGGAAGGAGCTCCTACGAGCAGTACTTC
CASRVAGRSSYEQYF
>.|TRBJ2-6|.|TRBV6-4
TGTGCCAGCAGTGAGCGGGTGGGAACTGGGGCCAACGTCCTGACTTTC
CASSERVGTGANVLTF
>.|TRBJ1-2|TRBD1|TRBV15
TGTGCCACCAGCAGAATCGGGACAGGACAGGATTATGGCTACACCTTC
CATSRIGTGQDYGYTF
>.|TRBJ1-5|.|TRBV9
TGTGCCAGCAAAACTACCCATCAGCCCCAGCATTTT
CASKTTHQPQHF
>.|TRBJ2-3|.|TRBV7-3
TGTGCCAGCAGCTTAAGCCCCTCTCCAGGGCAGGATACGCAGTATTTT
CASSLSPSPGQDTQYF
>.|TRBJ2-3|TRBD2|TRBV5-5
TGTGCCAGCAGCACTGGACTAGCGGGGGGCACAGATACGCAGTATTTT
CASSTGLAGGTDTQYF
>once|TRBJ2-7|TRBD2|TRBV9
TGTGCCAGCAGCGTAGAGGGGACTAGCAGCTACGAGCAGTACTTC
CASSVEGTSSYEQYF
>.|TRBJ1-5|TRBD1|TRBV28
TGTGCCAGCAGTTTAGGCGGGACAGGGGGACAACAGCCCCAGCATTTT
CASSLGGTGGQQPQHF
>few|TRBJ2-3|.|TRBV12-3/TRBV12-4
TGTGCCAGCAGTTCTTTTACAGATACGCAGTATTTT
CASSSFTDTQYF
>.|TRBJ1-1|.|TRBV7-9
TGTGCCAGCAGCTTGTGGGCGGAAGCTTTCTTT
CASSLWAEAFF